This T cell receptor (beta chain) was retrieved from a study of cytomegalovirus exposure and HLA in healthy donors. Study-level findings and limits: With later analysis, a missense DCLRE1C variant became linked to TCR beta V- and J-gene trimming. Rarity marked most TCR sequences, yet some public TCRs occurred in many donors.

About this clone: Its target is not known. Other nucleotide sequences from this sample produce the same CDR3.

PCR involved 60 Vbeta and 13 Jbeta primers. The protocol was immunoSEQ multiplex PCR, while the TCRdb copy is restricted to in-frame clones and leaves out a portion. The table records about 170,000 clones, over 65% of them present only once. Germline-derived CDR1 and CDR2 are SGHVS and FNYEAQ. The CDR3 covers 13 residues. Trimming removed 5 bases from V and 4 bases from J; junction bases left unmatched: 2. This chain uses TRBV7-6 with TRBJ1-2, with TRBD1 matching over 9 bases. The receptor's source is a woman aged 30 to 39 in good health and CMV-seropositive. Sequences were obtained from PBMCs. For the CDR3, the DNA is TGTGCCAGCAGCCCGGGACAGGGCTATGGCTACACCTTC. Translating gives CASSPGQGYGYTF.